This note documents a single T cell receptor (beta chain) sequence. The antigen it recognizes is unknown. Base qualities were left out, and no much larger clone turns up one base away. V trim: 4 bases; J trim: 4 bases; unmatched bases: 3. Its CDR3 holds 14 amino acids, cysteine through phenylalanine. This entry keeps only the CDR3 DNA: 42 bases, framed from base 1. The CDR1 and CDR2 encoded by the germline V gene are SGHDT and YYEEEE. The sample comes from a study of T cell changes during pregnancy in multiple sclerosis (dated by TCRdb to between 2018 and 2020). About the investigation overall: The study examined how the T cell repertoire changed over the course of pregnancy in women with multiple sclerosis.

The receptor library was made with the immunoSEQ multiplex PCR assay. TCRdb carries this immuneACCESS record with in-frame sequences only. Its versions omit some clonotypes, under half of them owing to an unresolved V gene in the studies checked, with the rest unexplained. The sample table shows roughly 88,000 clones, and 92% are seen once. The ten most abundant clones make up about 1.6% of the sample. This TCR derives from a female donor with multiple sclerosis, enrolled in a pregnancy study. The sample here was peripheral blood, taken in the first trimester of pregnancy. Here the chain combines TRBV5-6 and TRBJ2-2; the central 8 bases match TRBD2. Here is the DNA: TGTGCCAGCAGCCCGGGAGGGGTCACCGGGGAGCTGTTTTTT. Its protein product is CASSPGGVTGELFF.